The 15 T cell receptor beta chains below all came from one sample that was sequenced in a study of blood T cell repertoires in COVID-19 (dated by TCRdb to 2018 to 2021). The library was prepared using the immunoSEQ multiplex PCR assay. TCRdb took this table from immuneACCESS and kept in-frame rearrangements with V and J called. Such tables lack part of the clones; where checked against another copy, unresolved V genes explain under half of the gap, and the rest is unexplained. The sample yields about 310,000 clones; roughly 90% were counted once. The ten most abundant clones make up around a tenth of the sample. The sample comprised PBMCs or T cells enriched from blood (not recorded which). These receptors originate from a woman aged 35 to 49 who had recovered from COVID-19.

This clone has only a few counts. The CDR3 DNA reads as TGTGCCAGCAGCCCAGGGTTAGGGATTCAAGAGACCCAGTACTTC. This sequence encodes CASSPGLGIQETQYF. The gene calls are TRBV7-3 and TRBJ2-5, with D perhaps TRBD1 (5 bases). The CDR3 is made up of 15 amino acids. Germline-derived CDR1 and CDR2 are SGHTA and FQGTGA. Deletions cut 5 bases from V and 2 bases from J, with 15 bases between.

V is TRBV11-3 and J is TRBJ2-3, with 7 bases that match TRBD2. V lost 2 bases and J lost 1; bases outside the gene matches: 6. Per the germline V gene, CDR1 is SGHNT and CDR2 is YENEEA. This CDR3 spans 16 amino acids. For the CDR3, the DNA is TGTGCCAGCAGCTTACTCACGGGAGGAGGCACAGATACGCAGTATTTT. It translates to CASSLLTGGGTDTQYF.

J is TRBJ2-7 and V is TRBV12-3 or TRBV12-4, with 8 positions matching TRBD1. V was pared by 2 bases and J by 3 bases, with 0 bases of the junction left unmatched. This CDR3 has 13 residues. DNA for the CDR3: TGTGCCAGCAGTTTAACAGGGGGCTACGAGCAGTACTTC. Translation gives CASSLTGGYEQYF.

This clone was observed a single time. The chain recombines TRBV7-2 with TRBJ2-3, with D unclear. Deletions cut 1 base from V and 1 base from J, with 9 bases between. Germline V lookup: CDR1 SGHTA, CDR2 FQGNSA. CDR3 length equals 15 residues. The chain's CDR3 is CASSLVSGGTDTQYF. As DNA, the CDR3 is TGTGCCAGCAGCTTAGTCTCGGGTGGCACAGATACGCAGTATTTT.

The chain uses TRBV18 and TRBJ2-3; tentatively, D is TRBD1 (5 bases). This CDR3 contains 13 residues. CDR1 is KGHSH and CDR2 is LQKENI in the germline V gene. V lost 2 bases, J lost 5 bases, and 8 bases lay in between. The CDR3 DNA reads TGTGCCAGCTCACCATCTCAGGGAGATACGCAGTATTTT. Protein: CASSPSQGDTQYF.

The rearrangement links TRBV9 to TRBJ2-3, with 9 bases identical to TRBD2. The CDR3 totals 15 residues. Trimming at V came to 2 bases and at J to 3 bases, leaving 4 bases not matched to a gene. Germline-derived CDR1 and CDR2 are SGDLS and YYNGEE. CDR3 bases: TGTGCCAGCAGCGTGGGGGCGGGAGGGACAGATACGCAGTATTTT. Translated, it gives CASSVGAGGTDTQYF.

The gene calls are TRBV27 and TRBJ1-1, with D tentatively TRBD1 (6 bases). The germline V gene has CDR1 MNHEY and CDR2 SMNVEV (reference sequence). The CDR3 sequence is 15 residues long. The ends were cut back, 7 bases at V and 0 bases at J, with 15 bases in the middle. The CDR3 sequence is CASIGTPYLNTEAFF. The CDR3 bases are TGTGCCAGCATCGGGACACCCTATTTGAACACTGAAGCTTTCTTT.

V gene TRBV7-2 combines with J gene TRBJ1-2; possible D gene TRBD1, 6 bases. V dropped 3 bases and J dropped 8 bases, with 13 bases sitting between them. The CDR3 has 13 residues. Germline values: CDR1 SGHTA, CDR2 FQGNSA. The CDR3 spells CASSLNRVQGYTF. For the CDR3, the DNA is TGTGCCAGCAGCTTGAACAGGGTTCAGGGCTACACCTTC. Combining the CDR3 with reference TRBV7-2 and TRBJ1-2 gives the whole variable domain GAGVSQSPSNKVTEKGKDVELRCDPISGHTALYWYRQSLGQGLEFLIYFQGNSAPDKSGLPSDRFSAERTGGSVSTLTIQRTQQEDSAVYLCASSLNRVQGYTFGSGTRLTVV.

The chain employs TRBV5-1 and TRBJ2-7; 7 nucleotides agree with TRBD1. Looked up from germline, CDR1 is SGHRS and CDR2 is YFSETQ. J was trimmed by 6 bases and V by 4 bases; bases with no gene match: 4. The CDR3 loop spans 12 amino acids. The CDR3 here is CASSPQGVEQYF. The CDR3 coding sequence is TGCGCCAGCAGCCCCCAGGGGGTCGAGCAGTACTTC.

V and J are TRBV5-1 and TRBJ2-1, with 14 bases aligning to TRBD2. The CDR3 runs to 19 residues. The ends lost 5 bases at V and 1 base at J; junction bases unmatched: 11. Germline V gives CDR1 SGHRS, CDR2 YFSETQ. CDR3: CASSTTSGRAGGSYNEQFF. Here the CDR3 DNA reads TGCGCCAGCAGTACGACTAGCGGGAGGGCCGGGGGTTCCTACAATGAGCAGTTCTTC.

This rearrangement joins TRBV24-1 to TRBJ2-1; 12 bases line up with TRBD2. V shed 3 bases and J 6 bases; nucleotides not matched to a gene: 2. CDR3 size: 15 residues. The germline V gene encodes CDR1 KGHDR and CDR2 SFDVKD. The CDR3 DNA reads as TGTGCCACCAGTGATCCTAGCGGGAGGGCCAATGAGCAGTTCTTC. Residues: CATSDPSGRANEQFF.

This chain joins TRBV3-1 (or the pseudogene TRBV3-2) and TRBJ2-3; D is uncertain. V was cut by 1 base and J by 0 bases, with 8 bases left in between. The V gene's germline CDR1 is LGHDT and CDR2 YNNKEL (reference sequence). The CDR3 totals 15 residues. CDR3 sequence: CASSQATPSTDTQYF. In nucleotides, the CDR3 is TGTGCCAGCAGCCAAGCGACACCCAGCACAGATACGCAGTATTTT.

The rearrangement joins TRBV5-7 to TRBJ2-3; 7 bases align to TRBD1. TRBV5-7 is marked as an open reading frame, function uncertain. The CDR3 contains 17 residues. V shed 2 bases, J shed 3 bases, and the junction held 12 bases outside the gene matches. The CDR3 DNA sequence: TGTGCCAGCAGCTTACCCTCCGACAGGGTAAGGACAGATACGCAGTATTTT. Translating gives CASSLPSDRVRTDTQYF.

The CDR3: CASSQRTGTQETQYF. CDR3 bases: TGTGCCAGCAGTCAAAGGACAGGAACCCAAGAGACCCAGTACTTC. The V gene is TRBV11-2, the J gene TRBJ2-5; 7 positions match TRBD1. The CDR3 sequence is 15 residues long. Germline V gene lookup returns CDR1 SGHAT and CDR2 FQNNGV. After removal of 6 bases from V and 1 base from J, the junction contained 8 bases not matched to a gene.

This chain joins TRBV6-5 and TRBJ2-3, with 10 bases fitting TRBD1. Germline V gene data show CDR1 as MNHEY and CDR2 as SVGAGI. The CDR3 consists of 13 residues. V gave up 8 bases and J gave up 7 bases; unmatched junction bases: 6. The CDR3 DNA reads as TGTGCCAGCGGACAGGGGGGCATGAATACGCAGTATTTT. It encodes CASGQGGMNTQYF.